This T cell receptor (beta chain) originates from a study of Graves' ophthalmopathy and Graves' hyperthyroidism. Study summary: The collection of peripheral blood took place at initial diagnosis, before any treatment.

Beta-chain TCR CDR3 regions were amplified from RNA transcripts. A first-round RT-PCR used HTBI primers, followed by a second-round multiplex PCR. MiXCR, applied by TCRdb to the multiplex PCR reads, yields one record per CDR3 protein. The table lists some 47,000 distinct CDR3 sequences, over 45% of them singletons. The study's findings and limits: Most thyroid clonotypes expanded beyond 0.001 frequency were also found in blood.

A duration under 3 months, NOSPECS ≥4, CAS ≥3 and moderate-to-severe activity characterized the donors with ophthalmopathy. Isolation of PBMCs was performed using around 9.1 ml of fresh peripheral blood. Concerning this clonotype: The antigen is undetermined. A junction boundary mismatches the germline segment, possibly from a read error.

Germline CDR1 is SGHNT and CDR2 is YENEEA. The CDR3 runs 15 residues. The receptor was derived from an adult man with Graves' ophthalmopathy. This sequence joins TRBV11-3 and TRBJ2-1, with TRBD2 matching over 7 bases. Sequencing was performed on peripheral blood. The CDR3 coding sequence is TGTGTCAGCAGCCCTCCGGGGGGAGAAGGCAATGAGCAGCTCTTC. The encoded protein is CVSSPPGGEGNEQLF.